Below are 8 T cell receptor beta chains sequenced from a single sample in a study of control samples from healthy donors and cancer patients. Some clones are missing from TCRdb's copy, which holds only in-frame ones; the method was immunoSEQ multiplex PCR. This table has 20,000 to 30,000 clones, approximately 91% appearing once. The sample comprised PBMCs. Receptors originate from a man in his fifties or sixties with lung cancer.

The DNA for the CDR3 is TGTGCCTGGAGTGCCCCGGGGGGCCTCTATGGCTACACCTTC. Amino acid sequence: CAWSAPGGLYGYTF. The rearrangement joins TRBV30 to TRBJ1-2, with a tentative D call TRBD1 (6 bases). Germline V gene sequence: CDR1 GTSNPN, CDR2 SVGIG (reference sequence). The CDR3 sequence is 14 residues long. The V and J ends lost 1 base and 4 bases respectively, with 13 bases between them.

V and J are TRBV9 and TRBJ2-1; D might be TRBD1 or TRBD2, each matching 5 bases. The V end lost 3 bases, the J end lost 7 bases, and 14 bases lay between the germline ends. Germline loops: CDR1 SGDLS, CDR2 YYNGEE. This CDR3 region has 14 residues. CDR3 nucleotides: TGTGCCAGCAGCGCTGGGACCCTTCTAAATGAGCAGTTCTTC. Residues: CASSAGTLLNEQFF.

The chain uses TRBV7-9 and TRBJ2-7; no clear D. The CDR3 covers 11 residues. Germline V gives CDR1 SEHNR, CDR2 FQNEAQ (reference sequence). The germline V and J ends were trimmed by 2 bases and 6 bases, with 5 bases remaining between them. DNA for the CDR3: TGTGCCAGCAGCTTAAGTGGCGAGCAGTACTTC. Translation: CASSLSGEQYF.

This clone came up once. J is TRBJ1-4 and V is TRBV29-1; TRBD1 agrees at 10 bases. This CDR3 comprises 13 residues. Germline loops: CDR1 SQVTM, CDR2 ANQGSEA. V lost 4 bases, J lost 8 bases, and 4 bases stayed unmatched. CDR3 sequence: CSVAGTGVEKLFF. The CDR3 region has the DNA TGCAGCGTTGCCGGGACAGGGGTGGAAAAACTGTTTTTT.

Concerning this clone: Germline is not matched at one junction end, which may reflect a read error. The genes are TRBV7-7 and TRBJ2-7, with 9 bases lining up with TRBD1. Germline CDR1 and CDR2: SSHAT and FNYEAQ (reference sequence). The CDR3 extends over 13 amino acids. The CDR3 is CASSQGTGNEQYF. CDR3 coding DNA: TGTGCTAGCAGCCAAGGGACAGGGAACGAGCAGTACTTC. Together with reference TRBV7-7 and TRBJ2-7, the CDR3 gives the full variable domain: GAGVSQSPRYKVTKRGQDVTLRCDPISSHATLYWYQQALGQGPEFLTYFNYEAQPDKSGLPSDRFSAERPEGSISTLTIQRTEQRDSAMYRCASSQGTGNEQYFGPGTRLTVT.

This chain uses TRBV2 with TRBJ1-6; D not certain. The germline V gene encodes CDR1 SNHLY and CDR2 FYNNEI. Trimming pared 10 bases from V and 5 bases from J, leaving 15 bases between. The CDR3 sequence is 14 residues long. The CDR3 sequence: CAIGGSVNNSPLHF. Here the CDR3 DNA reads TGTGCCATCGGAGGGTCCGTTAATAATTCACCCCTCCACTTT.

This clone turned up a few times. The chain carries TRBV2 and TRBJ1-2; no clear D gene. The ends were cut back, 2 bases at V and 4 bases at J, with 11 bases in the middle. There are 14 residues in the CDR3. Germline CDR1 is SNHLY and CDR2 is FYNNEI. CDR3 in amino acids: CASSELQVGYGYTF. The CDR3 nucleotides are TGTGCCAGCAGTGAACTGCAGGTCGGCTATGGCTACACCTTC.

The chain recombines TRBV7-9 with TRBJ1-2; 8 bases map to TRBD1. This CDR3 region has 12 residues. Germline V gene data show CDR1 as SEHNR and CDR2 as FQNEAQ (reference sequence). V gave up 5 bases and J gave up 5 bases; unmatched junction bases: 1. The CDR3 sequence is CASSRTGYGYTF. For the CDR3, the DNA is TGTGCCAGCAGCCGGACAGGGTATGGCTACACCTTC. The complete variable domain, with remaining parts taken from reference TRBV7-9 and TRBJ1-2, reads DTGVSQNPRHKITKRGQNVTFRCDPISEHNRLYWYRQTLGQGPEFLTYFQNEAQLEKSRLLSDRFSAERPKGSFSTLEIQRTEQGDSAMYLCASSRTGYGYTFGSGTRLTVV.